One and the same sample provided the 28 T cell receptor beta chains below, sequenced in a study of technical replicates of blood from a few donors. The method was immunoSEQ multiplex PCR; TCRdb's version includes in-frame clones alone and lacks a portion of them. The repertoire holds about 69,000 clones, 88% seen once, with around 4.6% in the top ten. The sample was PBMCs. The receptors stem from a human donor in good health. Some clones in this sample may be carry-over from other donors' samples.

This sequence joins TRBV15 and TRBJ2-5, with TRBD2 matching over 9 bases. J was trimmed by 1 base and V by 4 bases; bases with no gene match: 7. Germline lookup yields CDR1 LNHNV and CDR2 YYDKDF (reference sequence). The CDR3 is made up of 16 amino acids. CDR3 loop: CATSTLAGDPQETQYF. DNA of the CDR3: TGTGCCACCAGCACATTAGCGGGAGACCCCCAAGAGACCCAGTACTTC.

This clone was recorded only once. The rearrangement links TRBV5-4 to TRBJ2-7; weak D call: TRBD1 (5 bases). V was clipped by 0 bases and J by 2 bases, with 12 bases between them. Germline V CDR1 and CDR2: SGHNT, YYREEE (reference sequence). The CDR3 spans 15 residues. The chain's CDR3 is CASSLERGSTYEQYF. CDR3 DNA sequence: TGTGCCAGCAGCTTGGAAAGGGGATCGACCTACGAGCAGTACTTC.

The CDR3 DNA reads TGCGCCAGCAGCCAAGACCTCTCGACAGGTTTGGATCAGCCCCAGCATTTT. Translated, it gives CASSQDLSTGLDQPQHF. J is TRBJ1-5 and V is TRBV4-3, with a tentative D call TRBD1 (6 bases). Trimming pared 0 bases from V and 5 bases from J, leaving 17 bases between. Per the germline V gene, CDR1 is LGHNA and CDR2 is YSLEER. The CDR3 is 17 amino acids.

The chain is built from TRBV21-1 and TRBJ2-7; TRBD1 is taken as the D call from the table, unchecked against the DNA. TRBV21-1 is assigned pseudogene status. This CDR3 is 15 amino acids long. CDR3 region: CASSKGEDRGSEQYF. The CDR3 DNA sequence: TGTGCCAGCAGCAAAGGCGAGGACAGGGGCTCCGAGCAGTACTTC.

The V call is TRBV4-1, the J call TRBJ2-7; D gene unclear. The CDR3 has 15 amino acids. Germline CDR1 MGHRA, CDR2 YSYEKL. V gave up 0 bases and J gave up 2 bases, with 11 bases separating them. This chain's CDR3 is CASSQEGGRAYEQYF. CDR3 DNA: TGCGCCAGCAGCCAAGAAGGCGGCCGAGCCTACGAGCAGTACTTC.

The rearrangement uses TRBV15 and TRBJ2-3, with 10 bases lining up with TRBD1. The CDR3 is 15 residues long. The V segment lost 5 bases and the J segment 5 bases; nucleotides outside the gene matches: 7. Germline assignment: CDR1 LNHNV and CDR2 YYDKDF (reference sequence). CDR3 DNA: TGTGCCACCAGCCCCGGGACAGGGGATCTAGATACGCAGTATTTT. Protein product: CATSPGTGDLDTQYF.

The V gene is TRBV9, the J gene TRBJ1-2, with 7 positions matching TRBD1. CDR3 length equals 13 residues. The V and J ends lost 5 bases and 2 bases, in that order; junction bases with no gene match: 3. Germline V gene sequence: CDR1 SGDLS, CDR2 YYNGEE. The CDR3 nucleotides read TGTGCCAGCAGAGAGGGGGCGAACTATGGCTACACCTTC. The encoded protein is CASREGANYGYTF.

The gene calls are TRBV7-9 and TRBJ1-1, with D hard to call. Germline V gene lookup returns CDR1 SEHNR and CDR2 FQNEAQ (reference sequence). Trimming cost V 5 bases and J 4 bases, with 17 bases left between them. The CDR3 has 15 residues. CDR3: CASSDRWEAGTEAFF. The CDR3 DNA sequence: TGTGCCAGCAGCGATAGGTGGGAGGCTGGCACTGAAGCTTTCTTT.

The J gene is TRBJ1-1, the V gene TRBV5-1, with TRBD1 matching over 7 bases. The CDR3 is made up of 13 amino acids. V was pared by 0 bases and J by 11 bases, with 7 bases of the junction left unmatched. Germline CDR1 SGHRS, CDR2 YFSETQ. In nucleotides, the CDR3 is TGCGCCAGCAGCTTGGTGGAGGGGGCTCAGGCTTTCTTT. Translation gives CASSLVEGAQAFF.

The chain links TRBV4-3 to TRBJ1-6, with 8 bases aligning to TRBD1. The CDR3 runs to 14 residues. J gave up 7 bases and V 1 base, and 0 bases lay outside the gene matches. Germline CDR1 reads LGHNA; CDR2 reads YSLEER. The CDR3: CASSQGTGNSPLHF. As DNA, the CDR3 is TGCGCCAGCAGCCAAGGGACAGGGAATTCACCCCTCCACTTT.

The chain carries TRBV5-1 and TRBJ2-3; D uncertain. CDR1 and CDR2 (germline): SGHRS, YFSETQ. This CDR3 comprises 14 residues. V shed 0 bases and J shed 5 bases, with 10 bases lying between them. CDR3 protein: CASSLVVVGDTQYF. DNA for the CDR3: TGCGCCAGCAGCTTGGTGGTGGTCGGAGATACGCAGTATTTT.

The gene calls are TRBV11-1 and TRBJ2-5, with D maybe TRBD1 (6 bases). Germline loops: CDR1 SGHAT, CDR2 FQDESV (reference sequence). Trimming removed 8 bases from V and 5 bases from J, with 21 bases in between. The CDR3 has 15 amino acids. The CDR3 sequence is CASAGGTKVWETQYF. The CDR3 nucleotides are TGTGCCAGCGCTGGGGGCACGAAGGTTTGGGAGACCCAGTACTTC.

J is TRBJ2-7 and V is TRBV21-1; whether TRBD1, the table's D call, matches the DNA was not checked. TRBV21-1 is recorded as a pseudogene. The CDR3 is made up of 13 amino acids. The CDR3 bases are TGTGCCAGCAGCAAACATAACACATACGAGCAGTACTTC. Its translation is CASSKHNTYEQYF.

The chain has TRBV6-5 and TRBJ2-1; D is possibly TRBD1 (6 bases). V dropped 7 bases and J dropped 8 bases, with 15 bases sitting between them. This CDR3 has 13 residues. The germline gives CDR1 MNHEY, CDR2 SVGAGI. The CDR3 sequence: CASTETGNHEQFF. CDR3 DNA sequence: TGTGCCAGCACCGAAACAGGGAACCATGAGCAGTTCTTC.

This chain uses TRBV18 with TRBJ2-7, with unresolved D. V dropped 0 bases and J dropped 6 bases, with 18 bases sitting between them. This CDR3 is built from 16 residues. Germline values: CDR1 KGHSH, CDR2 LQKENI. CDR3 residues: CASSPPSRPGSGEQYF. CDR3 nucleotides: TGTGCCAGCTCACCACCGTCCAGACCCGGGTCGGGCGAGCAGTACTTC.

The genes are TRBV4-1 and TRBJ1-2; D is unclear. The CDR3 is 14 amino acids. Germline V gives CDR1 MGHRA, CDR2 YSYEKL. Trimming shortened V by 0 bases and J by 6 bases, and 11 bases separated the two germline ends. The CDR3 DNA reads as TGCGCCAGCAGCCAAGATCCACAAGTCCATGGCTACACCTTC. As protein: CASSQDPQVHGYTF.

The rearrangement links TRBV27 to TRBJ2-7, with TRBD2 matching over 7 bases. The V gene end was trimmed by 5 bases and the J gene end by 0 bases; junction bases not matched to a gene: 4. The CDR3 extends over 14 amino acids. Looked up from germline, CDR1 is MNHEY and CDR2 is SMNVEV (reference sequence). The CDR3 bases are TGTGCCAGCAGTCCTGGGACTAACTCCTACGAGCAGTACTTC. It specifies CASSPGTNSYEQYF.

This sequence joins TRBV5-5 and TRBJ1-1; D ambiguous. Germline-derived CDR1 and CDR2 are SGHKS and YYEKEE (reference sequence). This CDR3 spans 15 amino acids. The ends were cut back, 0 bases at V and 4 bases at J, with 13 bases in the middle. CDR3 region: CASSLAPGGSTEAFF. CDR3 sequence (DNA): TGTGCCAGCAGCTTGGCCCCCGGAGGGAGCACTGAAGCTTTCTTT.

This clone occurred once. V gene TRBV27 combines with J gene TRBJ1-2; the match to TRBD1 covers 7 bases. V lost 5 bases to trimming and J lost 5 bases; unmatched junction nucleotides: 11. CDR1 is MNHEY and CDR2 is SMNVEV in the germline V gene (reference sequence). CDR3 length equals 15 residues. The CDR3 reads CASSQGTAPSYGYTF. In DNA, the CDR3 is TGTGCCAGCAGTCAAGGGACAGCTCCCTCTTATGGCTACACCTTC.

The genes are TRBV2 and TRBJ2-7; D remains unclear. The CDR3 extends over 13 amino acids. The germline V and J ends were trimmed by 5 bases and 3 bases, with 11 bases remaining between them. The V gene's germline CDR1 is SNHLY and CDR2 FYNNEI. The CDR3 DNA sequence: TGTGCCAGCAGTCCGGAGCGTGGCTACGAGCAGTACTTC. It translates to CASSPERGYEQYF.

The rearrangement links TRBV4-3 to TRBJ1-2, with TRBD1 as a possible D gene (6 bases). With 0 bases removed from V and 9 bases from J, the gap between germline ends came to 17 bases. The CDR3 loop spans 15 amino acids. Per germline, CDR1 LGHNA and CDR2 YSLEER. CDR3 nucleotide sequence: TGCGCCAGCAGCCAAGATAGGACAGTCGTTCTCAGCTACACCTTC. As protein: CASSQDRTVVLSYTF.

The J gene is TRBJ2-5, the V gene TRBV2, with TRBD2 identical over 8 bases. The V segment lost 3 bases and the J segment 5 bases; nucleotides outside the gene matches: 8. This CDR3 comprises 15 residues. Germline lookup yields CDR1 SNHLY and CDR2 FYNNEI. CDR3 sequence reads: CASSDSGTRAETQYF. The DNA of the CDR3 is TGTGCCAGCAGTGATTCAGGGACTAGAGCGGAGACCCAGTACTTC.

The gene calls are TRBV21-1 and TRBJ1-1. TRBV21-1 is an annotated pseudogene. The CDR3 has 15 amino acids. DNA of the CDR3: TGTGCCAGCATACCTGGGGGGAACATGAACACTGAAGCTTTCTTT. It translates to CASIPGGNMNTEAFF.

The chain employs TRBV2 and TRBJ1-2; D might be TRBD1 (6 bases). V lost 7 bases and J lost 5, with 14 bases in between. CDR3 length: 13 amino acids. CDR1 and CDR2 (germline): SNHLY, FYNNEI. CDR3 nucleotides: TGTGCCAGCACCCGGGACAATAATTATGGCTACACCTTC. It specifies CASTRDNNYGYTF.

The V gene is TRBV7-9, the J gene TRBJ2-3, with D possibly matching TRBD1 (5 bases). With 1 base removed from V and 1 base from J, the gap between germline ends came to 12 bases. CDR3 size: 16 residues. CDR1 and CDR2 from the germline V gene are SEHNR and FQNEAQ (reference sequence). CDR3 in DNA: TGTGCCAGCAGCTTAGTCACAGGACGACGCACAGATACGCAGTATTTT. Translation: CASSLVTGRRTDTQYF. The whole variable domain, filled in from reference TRBV7-9 and TRBJ2-3, reads DTGVSQNPRHKITKRGQNVTFRCDPISEHNRLYWYRQTLGQGPEFLTYFQNEAQLEKSRLLSDRFSAERPKGSFSTLEIQRTEQGDSAMYLCASSLVTGRRTDTQYFGPGTRLTVL.

The chain links TRBV10-3 to TRBJ2-1, with D possibly TRBD2 on 5 matching bases. The CDR3 extends over 12 amino acids. Looked up from germline, CDR1 is ENHRY and CDR2 is SYGVKD. Between the trimmed V and J ends, which lost 0 bases and 10 bases, there was a span of 7 bases. The CDR3 region has the DNA TGTGCCATCAGTGAGTCTAGGAGGGAGCAGTTCTTC. Amino acid sequence: CAISESRREQFF.

V and J are TRBV6-1 and TRBJ1-3; 7 positions agree with TRBD1. V shed 4 bases, J shed 1 base, and the junction held 4 bases outside the gene matches. The germline CDR1 and CDR2 sequences are MNHNS and SASEGT. The CDR3 length is 15 residues. CDR3 in amino acids: CASSVWDRSGNTIYF. The CDR3 DNA sequence: TGTGCCAGCAGTGTTTGGGACAGATCTGGAAACACCATATATTTT.

The chain employs TRBV6-5 and TRBJ2-1; 9 bases align to TRBD2. J gave up 9 bases and V 0 bases, and 9 bases lay outside the gene matches. CDR3 length: 16 amino acids. Per the germline V gene, CDR1 is MNHEY and CDR2 is SVGAGI. The CDR3 nucleotides read TGTGCCAGCAGTTACTCGAGGCGGGGGGGCCGTGGTGAGCAGTTCTTC. It codes for CASSYSRRGGRGEQFF.